One sample yielded the 15 T cell receptor beta chains listed below, sequenced in a study of blood T cell repertoires in COVID-19 (dated by TCRdb to 2018 to 2021). Libraries were built with the immunoSEQ multiplex PCR assay. TCRdb took over this immuneACCESS table, retaining in-frame rearrangements with V and J assigned. Such tables are incomplete; in checked studies, under half of the missing clones stem from an unresolved V gene, and the remainder is unexplained. The sample includes about 120,000 clones, with 84% observed a single time. The top ten clones comprise roughly 3.9% of the sample. Sequenced: PBMCs or T cells enriched from blood (not recorded which). The receptors shown here come from a woman in her 30s who had recovered from COVID-19.

The table lists this clone with a few counts. The chain is built from TRBV15 and TRBJ2-3, with TRBD2 matching over 12 bases. The CDR3 covers 17 residues. Germline CDR1 reads LNHNV; CDR2 reads YYDKDF (reference sequence). Germline trimming cut 3 bases from V and 2 bases from J; bases unmatched to any gene: 6. The CDR3 nucleotides are TGTGCCACCAGCAGGACTAGCGGGAGATATTTCACAGATACGCAGTATTTT. Its protein product is CATSRTSGRYFTDTQYF.

This clone has a single count. The rearrangement uses TRBV29-1 and TRBJ1-2, with a weak D call TRBD1 (5 bases). The CDR3 is 13 amino acids. Trimming took off 7 bases at V and 8 bases at J, with 20 bases between the two ends. Germline V gene sequence: CDR1 SQVTM, CDR2 ANQGSEA. The CDR3 bases are TGCAGCGACCTGCGAGGGGCGCGGGACGGCTACACCTTC. Translating it yields CSDLRGARDGYTF.

V gene TRBV28 combines with J gene TRBJ2-6, with 8 nucleotides matching TRBD1. The CDR3 length is 17 residues. V shed 6 bases, J shed 0 bases, and the junction held 7 bases outside the gene matches. Per the germline V gene, CDR1 is MDHEN and CDR2 is SYDVKM. CDR3 protein: CASRLRDRHSGANVLTF. CDR3 coding DNA: TGTGCCAGCAGGCTCCGGGACAGGCACTCTGGGGCCAACGTCCTGACTTTC.

The V call is TRBV5-1, the J call TRBJ1-6; D perhaps matches TRBD1 (5 bases). CDR1 and CDR2 (germline): SGHRS, YFSETQ. The CDR3 loop spans 15 amino acids. The ends were cut back, 0 bases at V and 8 bases at J, with 12 bases in the middle. The CDR3 DNA reads as TGCGCCAGCAGCTTGGGGGGACTGCGGCATTCACCCCTCCACTTT. Its protein is CASSLGGLRHSPLHF.

The chain is built from TRBV7-2 and TRBJ2-2; perhaps TRBD2 as D (6 bases). Germline lookup yields CDR1 SGHTA and CDR2 FQGNSA. This CDR3 region has 16 residues. V was shortened by 5 bases and J by 4 bases, with 17 bases between the two germline ends. The CDR3 loop is CASSLPGLGITGELFF. Here the CDR3 DNA reads TGTGCCAGCAGCCTTCCGGGACTTGGAATCACCGGGGAGCTGTTTTTT. Full variable domain (outside the CDR3, taken from reference TRBV7-2 and TRBJ2-2): GAGVSQSPSNKVTEKGKDVELRCDPISGHTALYWYRQSLGQGLEFLIYFQGNSAPDKSGLPSDRFSAERTGGSVSTLTIQRTQQEDSAVYLCASSLPGLGITGELFFGEGSRLTVL.

The chain carries TRBV29-1 and TRBJ2-3; tentatively, D is TRBD2 (6 bases). The germline V and J ends were trimmed by 1 base and 4 bases, with 12 bases remaining between them. Germline lookup yields CDR1 SQVTM and CDR2 ANQGSEA. CDR3 size: 14 residues. This CDR3 is CSVEVGLASDTQYF. The CDR3 DNA reads as TGCAGCGTTGAAGTGGGTCTAGCGTCAGATACGCAGTATTTT.

J is TRBJ1-1 and V is TRBV7-9, with 8 bases matching TRBD1. This CDR3 has 13 amino acids. The ends lost 4 bases at V and 11 bases at J; junction bases unmatched: 9. Germline CDR1 SEHNR, CDR2 FQNEAQ (reference sequence). Here the CDR3 DNA reads TGTGCCAGCAGCTCCAGACAGGGGATGCGGGCTTTCTTT. Protein product: CASSSRQGMRAFF.

This clone was recorded once. The chain recombines TRBV14 with TRBJ2-7; TRBD1 matches 7 bases. The length of the CDR3 is 13 residues. V lost 4 bases and J lost 11; bases outside the gene matches: 11. The germline V gene encodes CDR1 SGHDN and CDR2 FVKESK. The CDR3 sequence: CASSLGQATPKYF. CDR3 nucleotides: TGTGCCAGCAGCCTCGGACAGGCTACACCCAAGTACTTC.

This clone appeared a few times. The rearrangement uses TRBV7-2 and TRBJ2-7; a possible D gene is TRBD2 (6 bases). The ends were cut back, 5 bases at V and 3 bases at J, with 14 bases in the middle. The CDR3 loop spans 14 amino acids. From germline, CDR1 is SGHTA and CDR2 FQGNSA. In DNA, the CDR3 is TGTGCCAGCAGCATCGATAGCGGAGGCTACGAGCAGTACTTC. It yields the protein CASSIDSGGYEQYF.

J is TRBJ1-2 and V is TRBV2, with D possibly matching TRBD1 (5 bases). The CDR3 runs to 13 residues. Trimming removed 4 bases from V and 4 bases from J, with 10 bases in between. Per germline, CDR1 SNHLY and CDR2 FYNNEI. The CDR3 region has the DNA TGTGCCAGCAGTGCGGCAGGGCGCTATGGCTACACCTTC. Translating gives CASSAAGRYGYTF.

The chain has TRBV7-3 and TRBJ2-7; a weak D match, TRBD2 (5 bases). V was clipped by 5 bases and J by 4 bases, with 15 bases between them. Germline assignment: CDR1 SGHTA and CDR2 FQGTGA. The CDR3 extends over 14 amino acids. CDR3 region: CASSKHGRGYEQYF. As DNA, the CDR3 is TGTGCCAGCAGCAAACACGGCCGGGGATACGAGCAGTACTTC.

The CDR3 bases are TGTGCCAGCAGCCCCCATAGACAGGGGACTGAAGCTTTCTTT. Encoded protein: CASSPHRQGTEAFF. J is TRBJ1-1 and V is TRBV7-2; TRBD1 agrees at 8 bases. The CDR3 length is 14 residues. The J segment lost 5 bases and the V segment lost 5 bases, leaving 7 bases of the junction unmatched. Looked up from germline, CDR1 is SGHTA and CDR2 is FQGNSA. Supplemented by reference TRBV7-2 and TRBJ1-1, the full variable domain reads GAGVSQSPSNKVTEKGKDVELRCDPISGHTALYWYRQSLGQGLEFLIYFQGNSAPDKSGLPSDRFSAERTGGSVSTLTIQRTQQEDSAVYLCASSPHRQGTEAFFGQGTRLTVV.

The rearrangement links TRBV28 to TRBJ1-1, with D uncertain. Trimming stripped 2 bases from V and 1 base from J, with 2 bases between. CDR3 length: 12 amino acids. Per germline, CDR1 MDHEN and CDR2 SYDVKM. The CDR3 spells CASSLQNTEAFF. CDR3 nucleotides: TGTGCCAGCAGTTTACAGAACACTGAAGCTTTCTTT.

The V call is TRBV4-1, the J call TRBJ1-1; D is unclear. Germline V gives CDR1 MGHRA, CDR2 YSYEKL. V was cut by 4 bases and J by 6 bases, with 18 bases left in between. CDR3 length: 15 amino acids. The CDR3 DNA reads as TGCGCCAGCAGCCGACTTCCCGGGAATAGCGCTGAAGCTTTCTTT. Amino acids: CASSRLPGNSAEAFF.

The chain carries TRBV19 and TRBJ2-7; TRBD2 agrees at 11 bases. CDR3 size: 16 residues. Germline values: CDR1 LNHDA, CDR2 SQIVND (reference sequence). V lost 5 bases and J lost 4; bases outside the gene matches: 10. The CDR3: CASSPLAGGPLYEQYF. CDR3 DNA: TGTGCCAGTAGTCCTTTAGCGGGAGGGCCTTTGTACGAGCAGTACTTC.